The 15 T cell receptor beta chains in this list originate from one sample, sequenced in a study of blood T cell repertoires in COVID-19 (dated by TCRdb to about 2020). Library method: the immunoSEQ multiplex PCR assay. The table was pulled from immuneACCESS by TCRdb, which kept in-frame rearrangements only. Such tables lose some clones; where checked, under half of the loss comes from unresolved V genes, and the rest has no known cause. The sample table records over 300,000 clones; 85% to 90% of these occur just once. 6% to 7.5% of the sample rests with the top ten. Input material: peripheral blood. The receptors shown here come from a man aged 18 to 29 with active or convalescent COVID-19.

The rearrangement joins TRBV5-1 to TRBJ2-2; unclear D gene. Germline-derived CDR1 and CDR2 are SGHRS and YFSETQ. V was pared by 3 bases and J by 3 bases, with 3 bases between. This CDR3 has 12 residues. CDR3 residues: CASSSYTGELFF. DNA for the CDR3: TGCGCCAGCAGCTCCTACACCGGGGAGCTGTTTTTT.

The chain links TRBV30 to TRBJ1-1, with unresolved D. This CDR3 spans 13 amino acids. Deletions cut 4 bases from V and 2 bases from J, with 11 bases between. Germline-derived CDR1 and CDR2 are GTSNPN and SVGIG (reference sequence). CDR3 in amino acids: CAWMQQTNTEAFF. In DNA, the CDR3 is TGTGCCTGGATGCAGCAGACTAACACTGAAGCTTTCTTT.

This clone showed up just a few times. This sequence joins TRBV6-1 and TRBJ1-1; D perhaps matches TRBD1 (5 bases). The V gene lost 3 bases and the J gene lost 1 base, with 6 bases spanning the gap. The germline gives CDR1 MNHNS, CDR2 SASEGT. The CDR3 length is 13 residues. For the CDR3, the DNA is TGTGCCAGCAGTGACGGACAGAACACTGAAGCTTTCTTT. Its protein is CASSDGQNTEAFF.

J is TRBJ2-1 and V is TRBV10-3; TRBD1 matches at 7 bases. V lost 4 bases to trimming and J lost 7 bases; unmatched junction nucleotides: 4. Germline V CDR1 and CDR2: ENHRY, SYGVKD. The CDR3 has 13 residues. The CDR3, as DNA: TGTGCCATCAGTGGCACACAGGGGAATGAGCAGTTCTTC. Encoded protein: CAISGTQGNEQFF.

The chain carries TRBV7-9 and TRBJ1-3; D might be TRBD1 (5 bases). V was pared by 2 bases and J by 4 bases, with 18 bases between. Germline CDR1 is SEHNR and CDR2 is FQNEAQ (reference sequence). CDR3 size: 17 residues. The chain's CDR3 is CASSLLGQGKAGNTIYF. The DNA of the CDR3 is TGTGCCAGCAGCTTACTTGGTCAGGGAAAAGCCGGAAACACCATATATTTT.

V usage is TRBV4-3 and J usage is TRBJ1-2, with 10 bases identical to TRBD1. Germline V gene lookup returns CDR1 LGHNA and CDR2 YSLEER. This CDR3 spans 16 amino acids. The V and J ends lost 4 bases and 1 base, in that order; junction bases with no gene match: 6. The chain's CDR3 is CASSRAGTGDNYGYTF. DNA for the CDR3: TGCGCCAGCAGCCGGGCCGGGACAGGGGATAACTATGGCTACACCTTC.

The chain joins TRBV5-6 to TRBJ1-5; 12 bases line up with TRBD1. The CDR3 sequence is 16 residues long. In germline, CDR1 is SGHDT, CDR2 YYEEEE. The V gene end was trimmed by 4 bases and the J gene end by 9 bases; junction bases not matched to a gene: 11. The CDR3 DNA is TGTGCCAGCAGCCTAGGGACAGGGGGCATTATAATGCCCCAGCATTTT. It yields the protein CASSLGTGGIIMPQHF.

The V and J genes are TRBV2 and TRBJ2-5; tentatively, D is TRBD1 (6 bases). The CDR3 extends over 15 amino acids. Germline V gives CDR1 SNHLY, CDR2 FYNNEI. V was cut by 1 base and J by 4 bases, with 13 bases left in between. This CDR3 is CASSEDSGTRETQYF. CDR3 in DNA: TGTGCCAGCAGTGAAGATTCGGGGACAAGAGAGACCCAGTACTTC.

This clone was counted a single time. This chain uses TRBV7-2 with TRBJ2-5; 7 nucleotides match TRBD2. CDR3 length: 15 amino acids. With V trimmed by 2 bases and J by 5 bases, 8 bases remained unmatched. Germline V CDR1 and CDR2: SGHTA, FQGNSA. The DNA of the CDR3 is TGTGCCAGCAGCTTAACGGCGGGAGAAGGGGAGACCCAGTACTTC. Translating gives CASSLTAGEGETQYF.

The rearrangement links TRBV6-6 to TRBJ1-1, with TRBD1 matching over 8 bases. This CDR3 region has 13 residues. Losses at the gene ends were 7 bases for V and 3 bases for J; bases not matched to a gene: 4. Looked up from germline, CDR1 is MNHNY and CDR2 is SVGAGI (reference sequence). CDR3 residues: CASTQGAYTEAFF. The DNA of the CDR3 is TGTGCCAGCACGCAGGGGGCTTACACTGAAGCTTTCTTT.

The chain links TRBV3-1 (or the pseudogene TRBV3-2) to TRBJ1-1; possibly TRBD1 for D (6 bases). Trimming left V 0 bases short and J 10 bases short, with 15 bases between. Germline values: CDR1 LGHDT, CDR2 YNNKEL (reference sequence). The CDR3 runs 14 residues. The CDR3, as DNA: TGTGCCAGCAGCCAAGATAGTGGGGGCTCGGGAGCTTTCTTT. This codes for CASSQDSGGSGAFF.

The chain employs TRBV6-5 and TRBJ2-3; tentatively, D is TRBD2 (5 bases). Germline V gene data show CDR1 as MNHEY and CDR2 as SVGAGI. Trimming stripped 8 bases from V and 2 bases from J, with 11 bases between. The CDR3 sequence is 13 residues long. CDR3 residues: CASEGRITDTQYF. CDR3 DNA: TGTGCCAGCGAGGGTCGAATCACAGATACGCAGTATTTT.

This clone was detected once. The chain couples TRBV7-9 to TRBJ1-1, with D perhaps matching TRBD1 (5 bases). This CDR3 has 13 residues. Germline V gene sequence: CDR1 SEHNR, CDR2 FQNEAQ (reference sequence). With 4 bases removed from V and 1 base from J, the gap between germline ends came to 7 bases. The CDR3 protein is CASSYQGNTEAFF. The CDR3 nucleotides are TGTGCCAGCAGCTACCAGGGGAACACTGAAGCTTTCTTT.

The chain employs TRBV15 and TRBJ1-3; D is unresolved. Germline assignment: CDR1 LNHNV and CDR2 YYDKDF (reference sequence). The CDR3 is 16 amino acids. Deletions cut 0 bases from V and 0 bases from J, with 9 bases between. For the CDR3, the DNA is TGTGCCACCAGCAGAGATCCCAGGAACTCTGGAAACACCATATATTTT. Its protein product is CATSRDPRNSGNTIYF.

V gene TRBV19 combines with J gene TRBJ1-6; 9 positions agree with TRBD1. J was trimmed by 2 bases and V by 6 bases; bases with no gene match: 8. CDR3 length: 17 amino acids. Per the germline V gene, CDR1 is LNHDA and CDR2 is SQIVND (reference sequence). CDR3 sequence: CASRQQGANPYNSPLHF. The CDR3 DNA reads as TGTGCCAGTAGGCAACAGGGGGCGAATCCCTATAATTCACCCCTCCACTTT.